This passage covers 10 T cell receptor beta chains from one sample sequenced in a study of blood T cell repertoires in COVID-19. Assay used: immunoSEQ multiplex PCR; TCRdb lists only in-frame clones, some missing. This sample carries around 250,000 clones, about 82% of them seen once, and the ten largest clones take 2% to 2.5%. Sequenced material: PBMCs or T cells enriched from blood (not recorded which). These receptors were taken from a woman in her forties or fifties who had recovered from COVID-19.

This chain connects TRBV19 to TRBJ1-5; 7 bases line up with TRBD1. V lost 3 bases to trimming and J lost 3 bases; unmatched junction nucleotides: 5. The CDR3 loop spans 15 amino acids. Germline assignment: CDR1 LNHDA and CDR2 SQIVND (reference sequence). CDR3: CASSMKGAFNQPQHF. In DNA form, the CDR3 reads TGTGCCAGTAGTATGAAGGGGGCGTTCAATCAGCCCCAGCATTTT.

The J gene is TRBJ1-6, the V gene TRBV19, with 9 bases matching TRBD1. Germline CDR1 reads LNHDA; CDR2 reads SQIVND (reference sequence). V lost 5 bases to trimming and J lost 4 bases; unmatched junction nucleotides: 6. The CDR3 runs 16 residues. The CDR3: CASSVGTGSYNSPLHF. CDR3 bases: TGTGCCAGTAGTGTCGGGACAGGGTCTTATAATTCACCCCTCCACTTT.

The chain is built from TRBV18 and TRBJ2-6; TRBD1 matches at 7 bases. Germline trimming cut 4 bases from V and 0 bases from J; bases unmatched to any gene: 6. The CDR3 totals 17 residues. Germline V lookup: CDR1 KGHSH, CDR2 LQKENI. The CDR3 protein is CASSHRGPSSGANVLTF. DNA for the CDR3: TGTGCCAGCTCACACAGGGGCCCAAGCTCTGGGGCCAACGTCCTGACTTTC.

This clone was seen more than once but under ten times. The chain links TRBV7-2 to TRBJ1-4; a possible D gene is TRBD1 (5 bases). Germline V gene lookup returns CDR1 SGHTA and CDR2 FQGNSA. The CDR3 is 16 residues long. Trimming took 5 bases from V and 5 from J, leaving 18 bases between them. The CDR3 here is CASSHFPGRGNEKLFF. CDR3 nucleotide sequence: TGTGCCAGCAGCCACTTCCCGGGACGGGGGAATGAAAAACTGTTTTTT.

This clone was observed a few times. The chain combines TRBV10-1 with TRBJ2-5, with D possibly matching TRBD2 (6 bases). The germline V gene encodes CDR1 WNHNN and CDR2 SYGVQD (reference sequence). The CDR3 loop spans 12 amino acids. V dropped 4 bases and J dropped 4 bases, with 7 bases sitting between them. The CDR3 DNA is TGCGCCAGCAGTGCCGGGGGAGAGACCCAGTACTTC. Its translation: CASSAGGETQYF.

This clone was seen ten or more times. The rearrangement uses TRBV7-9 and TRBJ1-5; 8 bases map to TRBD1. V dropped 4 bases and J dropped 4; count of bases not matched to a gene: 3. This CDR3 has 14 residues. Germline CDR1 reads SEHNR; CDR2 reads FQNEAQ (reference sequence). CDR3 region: CASSYRGGNQPQHF. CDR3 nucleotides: TGTGCCAGCAGCTACAGGGGGGGGAATCAGCCCCAGCATTTT. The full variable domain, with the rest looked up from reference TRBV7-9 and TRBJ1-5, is DTGVSQNPRHKITKRGQNVTFRCDPISEHNRLYWYRQTLGQGPEFLTYFQNEAQLEKSRLLSDRFSAERPKGSFSTLEIQRTEQGDSAMYLCASSYRGGNQPQHFGDGTRLSIL.

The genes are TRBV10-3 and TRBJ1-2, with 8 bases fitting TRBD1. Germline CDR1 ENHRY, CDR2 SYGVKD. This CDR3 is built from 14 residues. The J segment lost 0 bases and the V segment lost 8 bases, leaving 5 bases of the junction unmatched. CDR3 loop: CAISDRGANYGYTF. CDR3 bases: TGTGCCATCTCAGACAGGGGCGCTAACTATGGCTACACCTTC.

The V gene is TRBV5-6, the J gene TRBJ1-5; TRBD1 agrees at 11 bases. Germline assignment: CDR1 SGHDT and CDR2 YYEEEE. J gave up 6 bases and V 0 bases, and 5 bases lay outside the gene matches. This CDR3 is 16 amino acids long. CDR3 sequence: CASSLGGTGGSQPQHF. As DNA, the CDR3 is TGTGCCAGCAGCTTGGGCGGGACAGGGGGGAGTCAGCCCCAGCATTTT. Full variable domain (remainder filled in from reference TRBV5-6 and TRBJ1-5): DAGVTQSPTHLIKTRGQQVTLRCSPKSGHDTVSWYQQALGQGPQFIFQYYEEEERQRGNFPDRFSGHQFPNYSSELNVNALLLGDSALYLCASSLGGTGGSQPQHFGDGTRLSIL.

For the CDR3, the DNA is TGTGCCTGGAGCGTTACAGGGTTCGGTGGCTACACCTTC. This sequence encodes CAWSVTGFGGYTF. The V and J genes are TRBV30 and TRBJ1-2; D might be TRBD1 (6 bases). Per the germline V gene, CDR1 is GTSNPN and CDR2 is SVGIG (reference sequence). Between the trimmed V and J ends, which lost 3 bases and 7 bases, there was a span of 15 bases. This CDR3 region has 13 residues.

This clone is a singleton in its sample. DNA of the CDR3: TGCGCCAGCAGCCGCCAACATGGGACAAACACCGGGGAGCTGTTTTTT. This codes for CASSRQHGTNTGELFF. The rearrangement uses TRBV4-3 and TRBJ2-2, with D possibly TRBD1 on 6 matching bases. The V gene lost 4 bases and the J gene lost 2 bases, with 14 bases spanning the gap. This CDR3 is 16 amino acids long. Germline V gene sequence: CDR1 LGHNA, CDR2 YSLEER.